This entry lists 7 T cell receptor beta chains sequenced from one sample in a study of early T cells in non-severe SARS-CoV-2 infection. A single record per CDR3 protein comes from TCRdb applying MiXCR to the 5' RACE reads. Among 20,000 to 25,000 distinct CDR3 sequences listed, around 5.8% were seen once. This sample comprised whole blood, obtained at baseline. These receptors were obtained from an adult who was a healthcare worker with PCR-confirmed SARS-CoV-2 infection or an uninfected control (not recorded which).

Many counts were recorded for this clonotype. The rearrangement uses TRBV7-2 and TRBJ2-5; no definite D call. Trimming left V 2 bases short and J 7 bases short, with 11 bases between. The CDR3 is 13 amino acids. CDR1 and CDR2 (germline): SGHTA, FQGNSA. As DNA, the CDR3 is TGTGCCAGCAGCTTAATGACCGCCGGGACCCAGTACTTC. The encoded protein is CASSLMTAGTQYF.

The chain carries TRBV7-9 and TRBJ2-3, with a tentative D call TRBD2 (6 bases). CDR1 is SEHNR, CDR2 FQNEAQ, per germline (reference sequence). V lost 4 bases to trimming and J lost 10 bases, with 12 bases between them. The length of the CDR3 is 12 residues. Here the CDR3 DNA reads TGTGCCAGCAGCTCCGAGAGGGAGGCGCAGTATTTT. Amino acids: CASSSEREAQYF.

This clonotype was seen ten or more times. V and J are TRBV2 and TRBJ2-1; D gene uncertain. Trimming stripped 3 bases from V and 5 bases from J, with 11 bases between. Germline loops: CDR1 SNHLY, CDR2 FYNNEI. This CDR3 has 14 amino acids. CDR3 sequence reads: CASSEIPPDNEQFF. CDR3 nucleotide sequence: TGTGCCAGCAGTGAGATCCCTCCGGACAATGAGCAGTTCTTC.

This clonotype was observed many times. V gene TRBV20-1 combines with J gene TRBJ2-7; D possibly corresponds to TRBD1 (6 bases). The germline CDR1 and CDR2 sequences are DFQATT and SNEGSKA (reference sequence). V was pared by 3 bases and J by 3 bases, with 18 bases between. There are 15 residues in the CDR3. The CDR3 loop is CSASLDRKRSYEQYF. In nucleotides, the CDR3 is TGCAGTGCTAGTCTGGACAGAAAACGAAGCTACGAGCAGTACTTC.

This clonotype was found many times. The CDR3 spells CASSLDSYGYTF. The CDR3 bases are TGCGCCAGCAGCTTGGACAGCTATGGCTACACCTTC. V usage is TRBV5-1 and J usage is TRBJ1-2; D gene unclear. Germline V gene sequence: CDR1 SGHRS, CDR2 YFSETQ. V lost 0 bases to trimming and J lost 4 bases, with 4 bases between them. CDR3 length: 12 amino acids.

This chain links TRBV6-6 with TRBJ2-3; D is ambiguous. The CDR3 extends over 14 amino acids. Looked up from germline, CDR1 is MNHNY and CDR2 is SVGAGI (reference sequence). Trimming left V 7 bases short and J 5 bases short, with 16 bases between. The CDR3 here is CASMKARRVDTQYF. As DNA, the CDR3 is TGTGCCAGCATGAAGGCGCGTCGGGTAGATACGCAGTATTTT.

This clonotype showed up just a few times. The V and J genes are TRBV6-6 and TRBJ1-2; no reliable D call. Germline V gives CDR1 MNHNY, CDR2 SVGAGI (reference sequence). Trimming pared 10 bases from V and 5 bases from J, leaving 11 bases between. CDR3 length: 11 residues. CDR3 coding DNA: TGTGCCACGCGTTTAGGGTATGGCTACACCTTC. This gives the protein CATRLGYGYTF.